This TCR beta chain derives from a study of blood T cell repertoires in COVID-19. Study-wide background: T cells, B-cell-depleted T cells, or PBMCs supplied cDNA or gDNA.

Here immunoSEQ multiplex PCR was the method, and the copy in TCRdb shows in-frame clones only, minus some. The sample includes 150,000 or so clones, roughly 84% of them seen just once. In germline, CDR1 is MNHEY, CDR2 SVGAGI. V lost 7 bases to trimming and J lost 1 base, with 10 bases between them. The CDR3 is made up of 13 amino acids. The clonotype was recovered from a woman in her sixties or seventies with acute or convalescent COVID-19. Sequences were obtained from peripheral blood. The chain combines TRBV6-5 with TRBJ1-2; no definite D call. The CDR3 coding sequence is TGTGCCAGCAAGCAGGCGTTTAACTATGGCTACACCTTC. The encoded protein is CASKQAFNYGYTF.